These 23 T cell receptor beta chains originate from one sample sequenced in a study of blood T cell repertoires in COVID-19. Sequencing was performed with immunoSEQ multiplex PCR; in TCRdb, only in-frame clones are kept and a portion is missing. Here the sample spans 200,000 to 300,000 clones, 84% being singletons. Sequences were obtained from peripheral blood. These TCRs come from a man in his 60s with acute or convalescent COVID-19.

A few counts support this clone. The V gene is TRBV10-3, the J gene TRBJ2-7; no firm D call. The CDR3 loop spans 13 amino acids. Germline values: CDR1 ENHRY, CDR2 SYGVKD. Between the trimmed V and J ends, which lost 2 bases and 3 bases, there was a span of 8 bases. CDR3 sequence reads: CAISENGNYEQYF. The CDR3 DNA reads as TGTGCCATCAGTGAGAACGGTAACTACGAGCAGTACTTC.

The chain combines TRBV15 with TRBJ2-1; 9 bases agree with TRBD2. Per the germline V gene, CDR1 is LNHNV and CDR2 is YYDKDF (reference sequence). CDR3 size: 14 residues. Trimming cost V 4 bases and J 7 bases; bases outside gene matches: 5. CDR3 coding DNA: TGTGCCACCAGCACGCGGGGGGGCCGGAATGAGCAGTTCTTC. It is translated as CATSTRGGRNEQFF.

The V call is TRBV27, the J call TRBJ2-5; 11 bases map to TRBD2. V lost 6 bases to trimming and J lost 3 bases; unmatched junction nucleotides: 0. Germline CDR1 and CDR2: MNHEY and SMNVEV (reference sequence). The CDR3 consists of 13 residues. As DNA, the CDR3 is TGTGCCAGCAGACTAGCGGGAGAAGAGACCCAGTACTTC. Translating gives CASRLAGEETQYF.

This clone has a handful of counts. CDR3 coding DNA: TGTGCCAGCAGCTTTACTATGTCCTGGGGCGGAGGGGACCCAGATACGCAGTATTTT. It yields the protein CASSFTMSWGGGDPDTQYF. V usage is TRBV11-2 and J usage is TRBJ2-3, with D possibly matching TRBD2 (6 bases). V was clipped by 3 bases and J by 4 bases, with 26 bases between them. The germline CDR1 and CDR2 sequences are SGHAT and FQNNGV. The CDR3 length is 19 residues.

This sequence joins TRBV27 and TRBJ2-1; TRBD2 matches at 10 bases. The CDR3 has 14 amino acids. Unmatched junction bases numbered 0, after V lost 2 bases and J lost 5 bases. Per the germline V gene, CDR1 is MNHEY and CDR2 is SMNVEV (reference sequence). The CDR3 DNA sequence: TGTGCCAGCAGTTTAGGGACTAGCGACAATGAGCAGTTCTTC. Amino acid sequence: CASSLGTSDNEQFF.

Here the CDR3 DNA reads TGTGCCACCAGTGATCCCGGGAGGGGGATGGATACGCAGTATTTT. Translation gives CATSDPGRGMDTQYF. The chain couples TRBV24-1 to TRBJ2-3, with 8 positions matching TRBD2. CDR3 length: 15 amino acids. From germline, CDR1 is KGHDR and CDR2 SFDVKD. Unmatched junction bases numbered 7, after V lost 3 bases and J lost 6 bases.

This clone was observed a handful of times. The V and J genes are TRBV9 and TRBJ1-6; 9 bases map to TRBD1. Germline-derived CDR1 and CDR2 are SGDLS and YYNGEE. With 2 bases clipped from V and 10 bases from J, the junction kept 4 bases outside the gene matches. The CDR3 length is 14 residues. The CDR3 DNA reads TGTGCCAGCAGCGTGGGACAGGGCGGCTCACCCCTCCACTTT. Translated, it gives CASSVGQGGSPLHF.

CDR3 sequence (DNA): TGTGCCAGCAGAGGAACAGGGGGCATGAACGAGCAGTACTTC. Translating gives CASRGTGGMNEQYF. The gene calls are TRBV6-5 and TRBJ2-7; 9 nucleotides align to TRBD1. The CDR3 length is 14 residues. The V gene's germline CDR1 is MNHEY and CDR2 SVGAGI. V lost 6 bases to trimming and J lost 5 bases; unmatched junction nucleotides: 8.

The V gene is TRBV7-3, the J gene TRBJ2-1, with 7 bases identical to TRBD2. CDR1 SGHTA and CDR2 FQGTGA come from the germline V gene. The CDR3 extends over 14 amino acids. Germline trimming cut 2 bases from V and 4 bases from J; bases unmatched to any gene: 2. DNA for the CDR3: TGTGCCAGCAGCTTAGCGGGAGAGTACAATGAGCAGTTCTTC. It encodes CASSLAGEYNEQFF.

The rearrangement links TRBV6-2 or TRBV6-3 to TRBJ2-3; 14 positions agree with TRBD2. The trim removed 2 bases at V and 2 bases at J, leaving 3 bases unmatched. This CDR3 is 17 amino acids long. Germline V gene lookup returns CDR1 MNHEY and CDR2 SVGEGT. The CDR3 coding sequence is TGTGCCAGCAGTTACGCGACTAGCGGGAGGGCCACAGATACGCAGTATTTT. Translating it yields CASSYATSGRATDTQYF.

The V and J genes are TRBV29-1 and TRBJ1-1, with D hard to call. With 3 bases removed from V and 1 base from J, the gap between germline ends came to 9 bases. The CDR3 contains 13 residues. Germline V lookup: CDR1 SQVTM, CDR2 ANQGSEA. CDR3 coding DNA: TGCAGCGTTGACCCGGGTTGGAACACTGAAGCTTTCTTT. Translated, it gives CSVDPGWNTEAFF. The full variable domain, completed using reference TRBV29-1 and TRBJ1-1, is SAVISQKPSRDICQRGTSLTIQCQVDSQVTMMFWYRQQPGQSLTLIATANQGSEATYESGFVIDKFPISRPNLTFSTLTVSNMSPEDSSIYLCSVDPGWNTEAFFGQGTRLTVV.

The V gene is TRBV29-1, the J gene TRBJ2-5; TRBD2 agrees at 7 bases. The V segment lost 3 bases and the J segment 6 bases; nucleotides outside the gene matches: 13. The CDR3 extends over 15 amino acids. Per germline, CDR1 SQVTM and CDR2 ANQGSEA. The CDR3 sequence is CSVDSIGLGRQTQYF. DNA for the CDR3: TGCAGCGTTGACAGCATAGGACTAGGGAGGCAGACCCAGTACTTC.

The chain uses TRBV7-9 and TRBJ2-2; D perhaps matches TRBD2 (5 bases). The CDR3 loop spans 16 amino acids. Germline CDR1 is SEHNR and CDR2 is FQNEAQ (reference sequence). The V gene lost 1 base and the J gene lost 1 base, with 10 bases spanning the gap. As DNA, the CDR3 is TGTGCCAGCAGCTTAGGGAGGTTGCAGAACACCGGGGAGCTGTTTTTT. Its translation is CASSLGRLQNTGELFF. Drawing the rest from reference TRBV7-9 and TRBJ2-2, the complete variable domain is DTGVSQNPRHKITKRGQNVTFRCDPISEHNRLYWYRQTLGQGPEFLTYFQNEAQLEKSRLLSDRFSAERPKGSFSTLEIQRTEQGDSAMYLCASSLGRLQNTGELFFGEGSRLTVL.

This clone was seen only once. The chain joins TRBV28 to TRBJ2-4; tentatively, D is TRBD1 (5 bases). Trimming left V 5 bases short and J 0 bases short, with 8 bases between. There are 14 residues in the CDR3. The germline V gene encodes CDR1 MDHEN and CDR2 SYDVKM. The CDR3 DNA sequence: TGTGCCAGCAGTCTCAGGGTAGCCAAAAACATTCAGTACTTC. Translated, it gives CASSLRVAKNIQYF. The full variable domain, completed using reference TRBV28 and TRBJ2-4, is DVKVTQSSRYLVKRTGEKVFLECVQDMDHENMFWYRQDPGLGLRLIYFSYDVKMKEKGDIPEGYSVSREKKERFSLILESASTNQTSMYLCASSLRVAKNIQYFGAGTRLSVL.

The rearrangement joins TRBV27 to TRBJ2-3, with D perhaps matching TRBD2 (6 bases). The CDR3 has 15 residues. Germline V gene data show CDR1 as MNHEY and CDR2 as SMNVEV (reference sequence). V was cut by 8 bases and J by 5 bases, with 20 bases left in between. The CDR3 DNA reads as TGTGCCAGCCGCTACCGGGACTCTGTTGTAGATACGCAGTATTTT. Translation: CASRYRDSVVDTQYF.

This sequence joins TRBV5-4 and TRBJ2-4; D is uncertain. The CDR3 contains 15 residues. V shed 4 bases and J shed 0 bases, with 11 bases lying between them. Germline assignment: CDR1 SGHNT and CDR2 YYREEE (reference sequence). CDR3 nucleotides: TGTGCCAGCAGCCCCGGCGGTCTAGCCAAAAACATTCAGTACTTC. It specifies CASSPGGLAKNIQYF.

J is TRBJ2-2 and V is TRBV18; 8 nucleotides agree with TRBD2. Germline CDR1 is KGHSH and CDR2 is LQKENI. The CDR3 length is 15 residues. Trimming removed 5 bases from V and 4 bases from J; junction bases left unmatched: 6. CDR3 in amino acids: CASSSGLEGTGELFF. CDR3 coding DNA: TGTGCCAGCTCATCGGGACTAGAGGGCACCGGGGAGCTGTTTTTT.

This clone was counted only a few times. This chain connects TRBV19 to TRBJ2-1, with 12 bases aligning to TRBD2. The CDR3 length is 17 residues. V lost 4 bases and J lost 4; bases outside the gene matches: 8. CDR1 is LNHDA and CDR2 is SQIVND in the germline V gene (reference sequence). CDR3: CASSRGGGLAGYNEQFF. The CDR3 nucleotides read TGTGCCAGTAGTAGGGGCGGTGGACTAGCGGGATACAATGAGCAGTTCTTC. Full variable domain (missing parts from reference TRBV19 and TRBJ2-1): DGGITQSPKYLFRKEGQNVTLSCEQNLNHDAMYWYRQDPGQGLRLIYYSQIVNDFQKGDIAEGYSVSREKKESFPLTVTSAQKNPTAFYLCASSRGGGLAGYNEQFFGPGTRLTVL.

This clone was recorded only once. This chain connects TRBV5-1 to TRBJ2-1; the match to TRBD2 covers 8 bases. The germline V gene encodes CDR1 SGHRS and CDR2 YFSETQ. V shed 2 bases, J shed 1 base, and the junction held 8 bases outside the gene matches. This CDR3 region has 17 residues. The CDR3 reads CASSFLGGTSSYNEQFF. The CDR3 region has the DNA TGCGCCAGCAGCTTCCTCGGCGGGACTAGTTCCTACAATGAGCAGTTCTTC.

This rearrangement joins TRBV28 to TRBJ2-4; 7 bases line up with TRBD2. Trimming at V came to 3 bases and at J to 9 bases, leaving 8 bases not matched to a gene. The V gene's germline CDR1 is MDHEN and CDR2 SYDVKM. The CDR3 covers 14 residues. The CDR3 region is CASSFPGEGAIQYF. The CDR3, as DNA: TGTGCCAGCAGTTTTCCGGGGGAGGGAGCCATTCAGTACTTC.

The chain recombines TRBV19 with TRBJ2-2; D might be TRBD1 (6 bases). The germline CDR1 and CDR2 sequences are LNHDA and SQIVND (reference sequence). The CDR3 has 14 residues. Trimming cost V 7 bases and J 0 bases, with 9 bases left between them. CDR3 in DNA: TGTGCCAGTAAACAGGGCCCGAACACCGGGGAGCTGTTTTTT. Its protein is CASKQGPNTGELFF.

This clone showed up just a few times. The chain carries TRBV28 and TRBJ2-1, with TRBD2 identical over 12 bases. This CDR3 is 17 amino acids long. V gave up 6 bases and J gave up 0 bases; unmatched junction bases: 6. The germline V gene has CDR1 MDHEN and CDR2 SYDVKM. This chain's CDR3 is CASSEVLAGGSYNEQFF. DNA for the CDR3: TGTGCCAGCAGCGAGGTACTAGCGGGAGGCTCCTACAATGAGCAGTTCTTC.

This sequence joins TRBV5-4 and TRBJ1-3; 10 bases are shared with TRBD1. Germline CDR1 is SGHNT and CDR2 is YYREEE (reference sequence). CDR3 length: 17 residues. V lost 5 bases, J lost 4 bases, and 12 bases stayed unmatched. CDR3 amino acids: CASSPHWGTGDGNTIYF. Here the CDR3 DNA reads TGTGCCAGCAGTCCTCACTGGGGGACAGGGGACGGAAACACCATATATTTT.